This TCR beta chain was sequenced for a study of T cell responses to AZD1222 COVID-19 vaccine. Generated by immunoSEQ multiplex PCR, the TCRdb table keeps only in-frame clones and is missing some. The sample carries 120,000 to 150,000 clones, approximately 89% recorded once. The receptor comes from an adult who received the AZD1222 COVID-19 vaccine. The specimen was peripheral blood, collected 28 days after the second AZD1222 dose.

This CDR3 reads CASSYLPLGGQIGYTF. The CDR3 nucleotides are TGTGCCAGCAGTTACCTGCCTTTAGGGGGGCAGATTGGCTACACCTTC. The rearrangement uses TRBV6-2 or TRBV6-3 and TRBJ1-2, with D possibly matching TRBD1 (6 bases). CDR1 is MNHEY, CDR2 SVGEGT, per germline. The CDR3 loop spans 16 amino acids. V lost 2 bases and J lost 7, with 20 bases in between.